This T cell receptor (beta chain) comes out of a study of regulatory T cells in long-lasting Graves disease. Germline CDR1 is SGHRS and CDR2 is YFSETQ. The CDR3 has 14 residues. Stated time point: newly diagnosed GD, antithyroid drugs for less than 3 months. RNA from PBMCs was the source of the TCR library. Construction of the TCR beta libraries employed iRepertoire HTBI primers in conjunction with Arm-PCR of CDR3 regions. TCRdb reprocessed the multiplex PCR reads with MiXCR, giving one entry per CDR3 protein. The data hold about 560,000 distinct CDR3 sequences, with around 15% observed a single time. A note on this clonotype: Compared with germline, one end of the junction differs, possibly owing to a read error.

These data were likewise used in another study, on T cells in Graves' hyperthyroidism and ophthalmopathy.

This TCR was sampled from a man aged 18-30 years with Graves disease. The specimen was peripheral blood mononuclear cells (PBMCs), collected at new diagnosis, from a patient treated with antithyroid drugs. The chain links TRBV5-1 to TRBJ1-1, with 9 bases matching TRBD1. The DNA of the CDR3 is TGCGCCAGCACCCCGGGACAGGGAATAACTGAAACTTTCTTT. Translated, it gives CASTPGQGITETFF.